This T cell receptor (beta chain) is from a study of control samples from healthy donors and cancer patients. Produced via immunoSEQ multiplex PCR; TCRdb's table is partial and in-frame only. The data show 90,000 or so clones, about 88% seen once. The CDR3 is 16 residues long. This clone has only a few counts. The source is a man in his 70s with lung cancer. V is TRBV21-1 and J is TRBJ1-2. TRBV21-1 is termed a pseudogene. Sequenced: PBMCs. The CDR3: CASSKVFKGGGYGYTF. Written as DNA, the CDR3 is TGTGCCAGCAGCAAAGTTTTTAAGGGGGGTGGATATGGCTACACCTTC.